The T cell receptor (beta chain) under discussion was sequenced for a study of vaccination effects on CD4 cells after COVID-19. Study background: Participants each got two BNT162b2 or mRNA-1273 vaccine doses.

Notes on the study in general: The study found marked clonal contraction of infection- and vaccine-induced clones late after vaccination.

Viral peptide pools were used in the ViraFEST assay to expand antigen-specific CD4+ T cells, and sequencing came afterward. An approximately ten-day culture period preceded the isolation of CD4+ T cells. Testing of the vaccine recipients showed negative nucleocapsid antibodies and no prior SARS-CoV-2 infection. Every well housed two million PBMC, which grew in culture alongside about 11 IU/ml IL-2 and 10 ug/ml peptides. The authors replaced half the medium with IL-2 medium on days 3 and 7. As regards this clone: Antigen: not known.

Clones were sequenced by immunoSEQ multiplex PCR, and TCRdb holds only the in-frame ones, with some missing. The table shows tens of thousands of clones, with roughly 70% occurring only once. The clonotype comes from a human donor who received a COVID-19 vaccine. The sample consisted of CD4+ T cells from PBMCs cultured with SARS-CoV-2 spike peptides, taken before COVID-19 vaccination.

The CDR3 region is CASSPGDSPRAFF. In DNA, the CDR3 is TGTGCCAGCAGCCCGGGAGACAGCCCGAGAGCTTTCTTT. The chain uses TRBV7-9 and TRBJ1-1; D might be TRBD1 (5 bases). Germline lookup yields CDR1 SEHNR and CDR2 FQNEAQ (reference sequence). V was pared by 5 bases and J by 10 bases, with 17 bases between. The CDR3 is 13 residues long.